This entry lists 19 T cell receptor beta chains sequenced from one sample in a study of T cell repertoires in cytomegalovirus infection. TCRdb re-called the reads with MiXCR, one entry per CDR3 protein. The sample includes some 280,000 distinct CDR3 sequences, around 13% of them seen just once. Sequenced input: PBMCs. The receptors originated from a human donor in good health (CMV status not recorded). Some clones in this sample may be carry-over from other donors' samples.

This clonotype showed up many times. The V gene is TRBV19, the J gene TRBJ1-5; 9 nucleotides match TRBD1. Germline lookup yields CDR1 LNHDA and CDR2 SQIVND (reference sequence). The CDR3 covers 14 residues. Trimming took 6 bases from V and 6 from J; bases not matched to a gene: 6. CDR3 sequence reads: CASRTGQGFQPQHF. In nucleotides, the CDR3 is TGTGCCAGTAGAACCGGACAGGGGTTTCAGCCCCAGCATTTT.

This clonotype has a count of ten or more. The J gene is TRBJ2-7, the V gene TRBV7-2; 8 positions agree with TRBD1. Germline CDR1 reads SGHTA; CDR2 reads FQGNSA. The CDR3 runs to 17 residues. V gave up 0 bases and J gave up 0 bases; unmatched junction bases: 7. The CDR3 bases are TGTGCCAGCAGCTTAGCGGGGACAGGAGGCAACTCCTACGAGCAGTACTTC. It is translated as CASSLAGTGGNSYEQYF.

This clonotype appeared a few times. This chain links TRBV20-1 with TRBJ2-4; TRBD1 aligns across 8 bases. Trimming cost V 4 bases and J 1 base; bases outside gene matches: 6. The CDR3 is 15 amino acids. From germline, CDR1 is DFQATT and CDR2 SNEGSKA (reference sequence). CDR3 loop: CSANQGAGAKNIQYF. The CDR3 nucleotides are TGCAGTGCTAACCAGGGGGCAGGGGCCAAAAACATTCAGTACTTC.

This chain's CDR3 is CSASNTASGRAEQFF. In DNA form, the CDR3 reads TGCAGTGCTAGTAACACGGCTAGCGGGAGGGCCGAGCAGTTCTTC. The rearrangement links TRBV20-1 to TRBJ2-1; 12 bases fit TRBD2. CDR1 is DFQATT and CDR2 is SNEGSKA in the germline V gene (reference sequence). After removal of 3 bases from V and 10 bases from J, the junction contained 10 bases not matched to a gene. The CDR3 sequence is 15 residues long.

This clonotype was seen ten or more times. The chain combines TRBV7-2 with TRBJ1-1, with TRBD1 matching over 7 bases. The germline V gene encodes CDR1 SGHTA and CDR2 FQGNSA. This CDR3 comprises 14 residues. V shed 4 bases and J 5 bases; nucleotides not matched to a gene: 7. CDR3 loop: CASSYRQGWTEAFF. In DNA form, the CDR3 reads TGTGCCAGCAGCTACAGACAGGGTTGGACTGAAGCTTTCTTT. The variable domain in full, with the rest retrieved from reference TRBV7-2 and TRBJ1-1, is GAGVSQSPSNKVTEKGKDVELRCDPISGHTALYWYRQSLGQGLEFLIYFQGNSAPDKSGLPSDRFSAERTGGSVSTLTIQRTQQEDSAVYLCASSYRQGWTEAFFGQGTRLTVV.

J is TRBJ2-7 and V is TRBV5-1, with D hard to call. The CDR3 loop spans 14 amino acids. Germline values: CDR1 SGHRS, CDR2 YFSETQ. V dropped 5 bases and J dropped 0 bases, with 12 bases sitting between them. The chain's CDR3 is CASRARPTSYEQYF. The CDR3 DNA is TGCGCCAGCAGGGCTCGGCCGACCTCCTACGAGCAGTACTTC.

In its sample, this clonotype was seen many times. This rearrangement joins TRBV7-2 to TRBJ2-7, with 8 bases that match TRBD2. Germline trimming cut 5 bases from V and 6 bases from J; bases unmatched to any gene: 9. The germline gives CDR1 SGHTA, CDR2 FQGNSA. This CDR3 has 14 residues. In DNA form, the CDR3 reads TGTGCCAGCAGCACCGGGACTAGGACACTCGAGCAGTACTTC. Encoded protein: CASSTGTRTLEQYF.

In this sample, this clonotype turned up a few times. This chain's CDR3 is CASQSYSNQPQHF. Here the CDR3 DNA reads TGTGCCAGTCAGTCTTATAGCAATCAGCCCCAGCATTTT. The chain joins TRBV19 to TRBJ1-5, with D uncertain. Germline V gives CDR1 LNHDA, CDR2 SQIVND (reference sequence). V was cut by 8 bases and J by 0 bases, with 8 bases left in between. The CDR3 has 13 residues.

The CDR3 coding sequence is TGTGCCAGCAGCCAAGGCCCTACTAGCACAGATACGCAGTATTTT. It is translated as CASSQGPTSTDTQYF. The J gene is TRBJ2-3, the V gene TRBV3-1; D is unresolved. The V and J ends lost 1 base and 0 bases respectively, with 8 bases between them. CDR3 length: 15 amino acids. The germline V gene has CDR1 LGHDT and CDR2 YNNKEL (reference sequence).

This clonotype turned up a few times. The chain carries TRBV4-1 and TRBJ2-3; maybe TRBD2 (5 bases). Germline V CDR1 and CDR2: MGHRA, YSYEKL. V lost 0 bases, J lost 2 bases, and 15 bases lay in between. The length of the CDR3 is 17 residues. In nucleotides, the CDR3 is TGCGCCAGCAGCCAAGATCCACCCCGGACTTCCACAGATACGCAGTATTTT. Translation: CASSQDPPRTSTDTQYF.

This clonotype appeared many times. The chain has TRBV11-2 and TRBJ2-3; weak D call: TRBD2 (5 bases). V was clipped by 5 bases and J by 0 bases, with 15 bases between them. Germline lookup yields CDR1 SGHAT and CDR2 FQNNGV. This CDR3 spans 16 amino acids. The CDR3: CASSLRGVHSTDTQYF. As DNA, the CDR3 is TGTGCCAGCAGCCTCCGGGGAGTCCATAGCACAGATACGCAGTATTTT.

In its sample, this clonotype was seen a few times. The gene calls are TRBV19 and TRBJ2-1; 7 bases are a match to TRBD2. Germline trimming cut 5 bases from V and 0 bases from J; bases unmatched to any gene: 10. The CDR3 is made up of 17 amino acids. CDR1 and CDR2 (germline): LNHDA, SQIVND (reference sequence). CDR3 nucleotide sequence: TGTGCCAGTAGTCCGGGACTACGAGGCGTCTCCTACAATGAGCAGTTCTTC. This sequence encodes CASSPGLRGVSYNEQFF.

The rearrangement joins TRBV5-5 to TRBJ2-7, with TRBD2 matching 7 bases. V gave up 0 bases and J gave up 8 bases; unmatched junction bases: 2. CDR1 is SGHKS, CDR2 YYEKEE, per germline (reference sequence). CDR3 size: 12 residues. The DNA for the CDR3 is TGTGCCAGCAGCTTGGAGGGAGGGAAGCAGTACTTC. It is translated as CASSLEGGKQYF.

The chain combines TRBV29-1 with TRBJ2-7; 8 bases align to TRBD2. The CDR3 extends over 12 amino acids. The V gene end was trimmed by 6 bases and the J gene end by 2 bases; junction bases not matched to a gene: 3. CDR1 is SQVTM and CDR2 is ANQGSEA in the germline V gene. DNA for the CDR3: TGCAGCGTCGAGCGGGGGCCCTACGAGCAGTACTTC. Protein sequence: CSVERGPYEQYF.

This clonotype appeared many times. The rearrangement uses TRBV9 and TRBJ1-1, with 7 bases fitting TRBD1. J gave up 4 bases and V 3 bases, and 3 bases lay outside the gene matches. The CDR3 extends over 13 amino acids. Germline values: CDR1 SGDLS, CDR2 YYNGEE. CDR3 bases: TGTGCCAGCAGCGCAGGGGGAAGCACTGAAGCTTTCTTT. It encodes CASSAGGSTEAFF.

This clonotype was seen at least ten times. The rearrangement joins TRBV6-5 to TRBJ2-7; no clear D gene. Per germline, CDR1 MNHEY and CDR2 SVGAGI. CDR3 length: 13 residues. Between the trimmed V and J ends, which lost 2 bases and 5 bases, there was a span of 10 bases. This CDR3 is CASSYRPPDEQYF. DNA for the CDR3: TGTGCCAGCAGTTACAGGCCCCCGGACGAGCAGTACTTC.

The CDR3 region is CSVAQTSGRVASTDTQYF. In nucleotides, the CDR3 is TGCAGCGTTGCACAGACTAGCGGGAGAGTGGCTAGCACAGATACGCAGTATTTT. This chain links TRBV29-1 with TRBJ2-3; 12 positions match TRBD2. J lost 0 bases, V lost 4 bases, and 11 bases had no gene match. The germline V gene has CDR1 SQVTM and CDR2 ANQGSEA. The CDR3 contains 18 residues.

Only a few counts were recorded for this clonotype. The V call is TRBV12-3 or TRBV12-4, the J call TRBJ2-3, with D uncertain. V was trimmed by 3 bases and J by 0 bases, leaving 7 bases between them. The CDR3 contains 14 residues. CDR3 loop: CASSFLGSTDTQYF. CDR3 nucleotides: TGTGCCAGCAGTTTTTTAGGGAGCACAGATACGCAGTATTTT.

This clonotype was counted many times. The CDR3 DNA is TGTGCCAGCAGTGATCACCCAGCTGAAGCTTTCTTT. Its translation: CASSDHPAEAFF. The chain couples TRBV6-1 to TRBJ1-1; D not certain. Germline CDR1 is MNHNS and CDR2 is SASEGT. This CDR3 is 12 amino acids long. V lost 3 bases and J 6 bases, leaving 8 bases between the germline ends.